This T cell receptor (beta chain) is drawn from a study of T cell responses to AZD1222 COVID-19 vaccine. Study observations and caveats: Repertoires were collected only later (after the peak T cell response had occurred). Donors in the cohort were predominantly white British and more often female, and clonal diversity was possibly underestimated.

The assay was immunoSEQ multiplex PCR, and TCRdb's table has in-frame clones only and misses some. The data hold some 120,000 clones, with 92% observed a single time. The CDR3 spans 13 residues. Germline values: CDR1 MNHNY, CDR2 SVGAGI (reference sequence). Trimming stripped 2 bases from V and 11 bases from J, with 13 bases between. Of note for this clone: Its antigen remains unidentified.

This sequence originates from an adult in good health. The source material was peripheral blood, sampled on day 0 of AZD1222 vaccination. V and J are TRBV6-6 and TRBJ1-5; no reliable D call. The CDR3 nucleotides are TGTGCCAGCAGTTACCAGTCCCCCTCCGCCCAGCATTTT. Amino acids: CASSYQSPSAQHF.